This T cell receptor beta chain was sequenced for a study of T cells after yellow fever vaccination. General observations from the study: On re-exposure, the response was weaker but peaked faster, at day 5 versus 15. Clonotypes shared by both compartments, CD4 and CD8, made up a small share. There were almost no vaccine-responding clonotypes detectable in the sorted memory subsets on day 0.

This clonotype rates as medium-sized. TCRdb ran MiXCR on the 5' RACE reads and lists one entry per CDR3 protein. Of under 15,000 distinct CDR3 sequences listed, 5.5% to 6% were seen once; the top ten hold 0.93%. The V and J ends lost 0 bases and 5 bases, in that order; junction bases with no gene match: 6. The CDR3 is made up of 15 amino acids. The V gene is TRBV12-3 or TRBV12-4, the J gene TRBJ2-5; TRBD2 agrees at 7 bases. This sequence originates from a man aged 25 to 45 who received the YFV17D yellow fever vaccine. Sequencing used PBMCs, either bulk or a sorted T-cell subset (CD4+, CD8+, memory, or dextramer-sorted; not recorded which), obtained on the day of the yellow fever booster vaccination. The CDR3 bases are TGTGCCAGCAGTTTAGCGCGGGGGTTAGGGGAGACCCAGTACTTC. It specifies CASSLARGLGETQYF.